Presented here are 17 T cell receptor beta chains from one specimen sequenced in a study of T-cell memory formation after mild COVID-19 (dated by TCRdb to the early 2020s). The library was made by 5' RACE. The instrument was an Illumina NovaSeq 6000. Using fastp at Q25 and MiXCR, TCRdb reprocessed the public reads and kept productive beta chains. Rows with one shared CDR3 protein collapse into an entry with the most common genes and DNA. The sample yields about 160,000 distinct CDR3 sequences; roughly 31% were counted once. The ten largest account for around 12% of the sample. Sequenced: PBMCs or a T cell subset sorted from them (not recorded which). The receptors originated from an adult woman who had mild COVID-19 (a few samples of this study predate the infection). The sample titles of this study are shuffled in the database, so cell type and time point are left out; the donor was told from shared clones.

This clonotype has only a few counts. This chain connects TRBV7-8 to TRBJ2-1; D assignment may be TRBD1 or TRBD2 (5 bases each). The CDR3 covers 15 residues. Trimming took off 5 bases at V and 0 bases at J, with 11 bases between the two ends. Germline V gene data show CDR1 as SGHVS and CDR2 as FQNEAQ. CDR3 sequence: CASSRGPSSYNEQFF. The CDR3 region has the DNA TGTGCCAGCAGCCGGGGACCAAGCTCCTACAATGAGCAGTTCTTC. Based on the CDR3 plus reference TRBV7-8 and TRBJ2-1, the full variable domain is GAGVSQSPRYKVAKRGQDVALRCDPISGHVSLFWYQQALGQGPEFLTYFQNEAQLDKSGLPSDRFFAERPEGSVSTLKIQRTQQEDSAVYLCASSRGPSSYNEQFFGPGTRLTVL.

The sample holds a few counts of this clonotype. The chain couples TRBV24-1 to TRBJ2-7; 7 bases fit TRBD1. The CDR3 has 16 amino acids. V was clipped by 2 bases and J by 3 bases; unmatched bases: 9. CDR1 is KGHDR, CDR2 SFDVKD, per germline. In DNA, the CDR3 is TGTGCCACCAGTGATTGGGGTACAGGGGCACACTACGAGCAGTACTTC. It encodes CATSDWGTGAHYEQYF.

This clonotype was counted a few times. The CDR3 region has the DNA TGTGCCAGCACCTCGGCTCCTAGCGGGAGTCGCCATGAGCAGTTCTTC. Encoded protein: CASTSAPSGSRHEQFF. The V call is TRBV9, the J call TRBJ2-1; 10 nucleotides match TRBD2. Germline CDR1 is SGDLS and CDR2 is YYNGEE. The J segment lost 8 bases and the V segment lost 6 bases, leaving 14 bases of the junction unmatched. The CDR3 loop spans 16 amino acids. Full variable domain (outside the CDR3, taken from reference TRBV9 and TRBJ2-1): DSGVTQTPKHLITATGQRVTLRCSPRSGDLSVYWYQQSLDQGLQFLIQYYNGEERAKGNILERFSAQQFPDLHSELNLSSLELGDSALYFCASTSAPSGSRHEQFFGPGTRLTVL.

CDR3 residues: CASSYSLSGGPGEQFF. The CDR3 DNA reads as TGTGCCAGCAGTTACTCACTTAGCGGGGGGCCTGGTGAGCAGTTCTTC. The rearrangement uses TRBV6-5 and TRBJ2-1; 10 nucleotides align to TRBD2. This CDR3 contains 16 residues. With V trimmed by 0 bases and J by 9 bases, 8 bases remained unmatched. Germline CDR1 and CDR2: MNHEY and SVGAGI.

The chain uses TRBV3-1 and TRBJ1-1; TRBD1 is a possible D gene (6 bases). This CDR3 region has 13 residues. The V gene's germline CDR1 is LGHDT and CDR2 YNNKEL (reference sequence). Trimming pared 1 base from V and 5 bases from J, leaving 8 bases between. The CDR3 is CASSQATGTEAFF. CDR3 bases: TGTGCCAGCAGCCAAGCTACAGGGACTGAAGCTTTCTTT.

The V and J genes are TRBV6-5 and TRBJ2-3; D gene uncertain. The CDR3 sequence is 14 residues long. Deletions cut 8 bases from V and 2 bases from J, with 14 bases between. Germline V gene data show CDR1 as MNHEY and CDR2 as SVGAGI. CDR3 DNA: TGTGCCAGCGCGGTTGGCAGGCTCACAGATACGCAGTATTTT. Translating it yields CASAVGRLTDTQYF.

The sample holds a few counts of this clonotype. The chain recombines TRBV3-1 with TRBJ2-3; D gene ambiguous. The CDR3 extends over 14 amino acids. Trimming took off 3 bases at V and 10 bases at J, with 17 bases between the two ends. Germline V gives CDR1 LGHDT, CDR2 YNNKEL (reference sequence). CDR3: CASSQDLLFGPQYF. CDR3 DNA: TGTGCCAGCAGCCAGGACCTCCTTTTCGGGCCGCAGTATTTT.

This clonotype occurred a few times. The V gene is TRBV7-2, the J gene TRBJ2-2; D gene uncertain. The ends were cut back, 5 bases at V and 4 bases at J, with 8 bases in the middle. CDR3 length equals 13 residues. Looked up from germline, CDR1 is SGHTA and CDR2 is FQGNSA. CDR3 sequence: CASSPRPTGELFF. For the CDR3, the DNA is TGTGCCAGCAGCCCCCGCCCCACCGGGGAGCTGTTTTTT.

The rearrangement joins TRBV3-1 to TRBJ2-1, with D possibly TRBD2 on 5 matching bases. V lost 3 bases and J lost 3, with 6 bases in between. Germline V gene lookup returns CDR1 LGHDT and CDR2 YNNKEL (reference sequence). The CDR3 is made up of 13 amino acids. The CDR3 coding sequence is TGTGCCAGCAGCCATGGACTCTACAATGAGCAGTTCTTC. Encoded protein: CASSHGLYNEQFF.

The sample holds a few counts of this clonotype. The rearrangement joins TRBV5-1 to TRBJ2-7; D possibly uses TRBD1 or TRBD2 (5 bases each). CDR1 SGHRS and CDR2 YFSETQ come from the germline V gene. The CDR3 is 14 amino acids. Trimming removed 4 bases at V and 0 bases at J, with 11 bases between. Here the CDR3 reads CASSPEGISYEQYF. The CDR3 bases are TGCGCCAGCAGCCCTGAGGGGATCTCCTACGAGCAGTACTTC.

This clonotype was found a few times. The rearrangement links TRBV7-2 to TRBJ2-7; 7 bases line up with TRBD1. V shed 2 bases, J shed 2 bases, and the junction held 6 bases outside the gene matches. CDR3 size: 15 residues. In germline, CDR1 is SGHTA, CDR2 FQGNSA. The CDR3: CASSLLDRIPYEQYF. In DNA form, the CDR3 reads TGTGCCAGCAGCTTACTGGACAGGATCCCCTACGAGCAGTACTTC. The entire variable domain, with the rest obtained from reference TRBV7-2 and TRBJ2-7, is as follows: GAGVSQSPSNKVTEKGKDVELRCDPISGHTALYWYRQSLGQGLEFLIYFQGNSAPDKSGLPSDRFSAERTGGSVSTLTIQRTQQEDSAVYLCASSLLDRIPYEQYFGPGTRLTVT.

The chain couples TRBV20-1 to TRBJ1-2; TRBD1 agrees at 8 bases. Germline loops: CDR1 DFQATT, CDR2 SNEGSKA (reference sequence). The CDR3 totals 15 residues. V lost 1 base, J lost 6 bases, and 10 bases stayed unmatched. In DNA, the CDR3 is TGCAGTGCTAGAGGGTGGTCAGGGGGCGCGGATGGCTACACCTTC. This codes for CSARGWSGGADGYTF.

V usage is TRBV7-8 and J usage is TRBJ2-3, with D possibly being TRBD2 (6 bases). Germline loops: CDR1 SGHVS, CDR2 FQNEAQ. The CDR3 is 17 amino acids. V lost 7 bases, J lost 0 bases, and 20 bases lay in between. This CDR3 is CASILLRRGVSTDTQYF. The CDR3 bases are TGTGCCAGCATCCTACTTCGTCGCGGGGTTAGCACAGATACGCAGTATTTT.

The sample holds one count of this clonotype. The rearrangement joins TRBV7-8 to TRBJ2-6; D is unresolved. Trimming took off 2 bases at V and 1 base at J, with 12 bases between the two ends. Per the germline V gene, CDR1 is SGHVS and CDR2 is FQNEAQ. There are 17 residues in the CDR3. The CDR3 spells CASSLHVSVSGANVLTF. CDR3 DNA sequence: TGTGCCAGCAGCTTACACGTGTCCGTATCTGGGGCCAACGTCCTGACTTTC.

The rearrangement joins TRBV7-9 to TRBJ2-5; 7 bases are shared with TRBD2. Germline CDR1 SEHNR, CDR2 FQNEAQ (reference sequence). The junction had 7 bases not matched to a gene; V was cut back by 5 bases and J by 4 bases. The CDR3 is made up of 14 amino acids. CDR3 region: CASSPAVAGETQYF. The CDR3 DNA reads as TGTGCCAGCAGCCCCGCGGTAGCGGGAGAGACCCAGTACTTC.

This clonotype was observed a few times. V is TRBV7-2 and J is TRBJ2-2; 10 bases are a match to TRBD1. The CDR3 loop spans 17 amino acids. V was clipped by 1 base and J by 2 bases; unmatched bases: 4. Germline assignment: CDR1 SGHTA and CDR2 FQGNSA. CDR3 in DNA: TGTGCCAGCAGCTTAGTTGGGACAGGGGCTAACACCGGGGAGCTGTTTTTT. It yields the protein CASSLVGTGANTGELFF.

This clonotype was seen many times. This rearrangement joins TRBV5-5 to TRBJ2-2; the match to TRBD1 covers 7 bases. V was pared by 6 bases and J by 1 base, with 6 bases of the junction left unmatched. The germline V gene encodes CDR1 SGHKS and CDR2 YYEKEE (reference sequence). The CDR3 consists of 15 residues. The CDR3 here is CASTRDRLNTGELFF. In nucleotides, the CDR3 is TGTGCCAGCACCAGGGACAGATTGAACACCGGGGAGCTGTTTTTT.